This T cell receptor beta chain was profiled in a study of blood T cell repertoires in COVID-19. The CDR3 is 15 residues long. The germline V gene encodes CDR1 LNHDA and CDR2 SQIVND (reference sequence). The V gene end was trimmed by 4 bases and the J gene end by 2 bases; junction bases not matched to a gene: 5. Profiled with immunoSEQ multiplex PCR; TCRdb holds only in-frame clones, not every one. The sample yields about half a million clones, 89% seen once. V gene TRBV19 combines with J gene TRBJ2-7; the match to TRBD1 covers 10 bases. The source material was peripheral blood. The TCR was taken from a man aged 18 to 30 with COVID-19, enrolled during active disease. CDR3 sequence reads: CASSKSGTGAYEQYF. The CDR3 DNA follows: TGTGCCAGTAGTAAATCCGGGACAGGGGCCTACGAGCAGTACTTC.